The rows below give T cell receptor beta chains drawn from one sample of a study of T cells after yellow fever vaccination. TCRdb re-derived calls from the 5' RACE reads in MiXCR, one entry per CDR3 protein. The data contain 150,000 to 200,000 distinct CDR3 sequences, 11% of them singletons. Specimen: CD8+ T cells sorted from PBMCs, collected 15 days after the yellow fever booster vaccination. The source is a man aged 18 to 29 who received the YFV17D yellow fever vaccine. Both conserved end residues are part of each CDR3. The D gene is left open where the match is weak. Some rows have no size entry. The others give once, few or many, or a class for an expanded clone.

d_call,v_call,clone_size,j_call,cdr3_nt,cdr3_aa
.,TRBV5-1,few,TRBJ2-1,TGCGCCAGCAGCTTCCCGGGCGAGAACAATGAGCAGTTCTTC,CASSFPGENNEQFF
.,TRBV6-2/TRBV6-3,few,TRBJ1-5,TGTGCCAGCAGTTACACCGGGTTCAATCAGCCCCAGCATTTT,CASSYTGFNQPQHF
.,TRBV10-3,few,TRBJ1-1,TGTGCCGTTCAGGGTTCGGACACTGAAGCTTTCTTT,CAVQGSDTEAFF
TRBD1,TRBV5-1,many,TRBJ2-7,TGCGCCAGCAGCGCCCGGACAGGGCAATACACCTACGAGCAGTACTTC,CASSARTGQYTYEQYF
.,TRBV4-3,few,TRBJ2-7,TGCGCCAGCAGCCAAGATTCCCTCGGTAGGGGAGACGAGCAGTACTTC,CASSQDSLGRGDEQYF
.,TRBV12-3/TRBV12-4,few,TRBJ1-5,TGTGCCAGCAGTGAGGGGAATCAGCCCCAGCATTTT,CASSEGNQPQHF
TRBD1,TRBV7-2,.,TRBJ1-1,TGTGCCAGCAGCTTATCAGGTGGACAGGGAAACATGAACACTGAAGCTTTCTTT,CASSLSGGQGNMNTEAFF
.,TRBV7-6,few,TRBJ2-5,TGTGCCAGCAGCTCTACCCCCACTGTCCAAGAGACCCAGTACTTC,CASSSTPTVQETQYF
TRBD1,TRBV11-2,.,TRBJ2-7,TGTGCCAGCACCTCGGGGGGACAGGGGGCTTGGAGCGAGCAGTACTTC,CASTSGGQGAWSEQYF
.,TRBV12-3/TRBV12-4,few,TRBJ1-4,TGTGCCAGCAGCCCTCAGGGAACGGACCCACTGTTTTTT,CASSPQGTDPLFF
.,TRBV4-1,few,TRBJ2-1,TGCGCCAGCAGCCAAGATTTGGGAACCTACAATGAGCAGTTCTTC,CASSQDLGTYNEQFF
.,TRBV9,.,TRBJ2-3,TGTGCCAGCAGCAAATCATCTCGGGGGGCCGGGGCAGATACGCAGTATTTT,CASSKSSRGAGADTQYF
.,TRBV27,.,TRBJ2-7,TGTGCCAGCAGTTTATCCTTCAGGGGTAAGGAGCAGTACTTC,CASSLSFRGKEQYF
.,TRBV7-9,few,TRBJ1-5,TGTGCCAGCAGCTTAGAAGGCAGCAATCAGCCCCAGCATTTT,CASSLEGSNQPQHF
.,TRBV12-3/TRBV12-4,many,TRBJ1-5,TGTGCCAGCTGTGATCCGGGCCCCCAGCATTTT,CASCDPGPQHF
.,TRBV5-6,.,TRBJ1-1,TGTGCCAGCAGTCGGGCAGACACTGAAGCTTTCTTT,CASSRADTEAFF
TRBD1,TRBV5-1,many,TRBJ2-1,TGCGCCAGCAGCTTGGTAGAGGGGGCCGACAATGAGCAGTTCTTC,CASSLVEGADNEQFF
TRBD1,TRBV9,few,TRBJ1-2,TGTGCCAGCAGCGTAGCTGTGCCAGGGGGCGCGTACTATGGCTACACCTTC,CASSVAVPGGAYYGYTF
TRBD1,TRBV29-1,few,TRBJ2-2,TGCAGCGTACAGGGGGAAACCGGGGAGCTGTTTTTT,CSVQGETGELFF
TRBD1,TRBV5-4,.,TRBJ2-1,TGTGCCAGCAGCGTCCGACAGGGAGCCTACAATGAGCAGTTCTTC,CASSVRQGAYNEQFF
.,TRBV4-3,.,TRBJ1-4,TGCGCCAGCAGCCGAACCGAGCTAGCAACTAATGAAAAACTGTTTTTT,CASSRTELATNEKLFF
TRBD1,TRBV7-9,.,TRBJ2-2,TGTGCCAGCAGCTCGGGACAGGGGGTTAACACCGGGGAGCTGTATTTT,CASSSGQGVNTGELYF
.,TRBV11-3,.,TRBJ2-3,TGTGCCAGCAGCTTAGTGGGCGACCCCTTAGATACGCAGTATTTT,CASSLVGDPLDTQYF
TRBD1,TRBV6-5,few,TRBJ2-6,TGTGCCAGCAGACAGGGGTTCTCTGGGGCCAACGTCCTGACTTTC,CASRQGFSGANVLTF
.,TRBV27,many,TRBJ2-7,TGTGCCAGCAGTTTAGCGGCAGGCATCGAGCAGTACTTC,CASSLAAGIEQYF
.,TRBV12-5,.,TRBJ1-2,TGTGCTAGTGGTGCCGGGCTCAACTATGGCTACACCTTC,CASGAGLNYGYTF
TRBD2,TRBV5-4,.,TRBJ2-1,TGTGCCAGCCAGTGGCGGGGGGCCGAGAATGAGCAGTTCTTC,CASQWRGAENEQFF
.,TRBV20-1,few,TRBJ2-7,TGCAGTGCTAGAGATCTTACAGGTGCGTCCTACGAGCAGTACTTC,CSARDLTGASYEQYF
TRBD2,TRBV11-2,many,TRBJ2-1,TGTGCCAGCAGCTCGGACCTACGGGGGGACTACAATGAGCAGTTCTTC,CASSSDLRGDYNEQFF
TRBD2,TRBV27,many,TRBJ2-1,TGTGCCAGCAGTGAGCGGGGGGGCGAATCCCTATCCTACAATGAGCAGTTCTTC,CASSERGGESLSYNEQFF
.,TRBV7-9,many,TRBJ2-5,TGTGCCAGCAGCCCCCGTCCGGGGGTAGAGACCCAGTACTTC,CASSPRPGVETQYF
.,TRBV7-2,few,TRBJ2-7,TGTGCCAGCAGCGAAGGCGGACAGCCTAGCTCCTACGAGCAGTACTTC,CASSEGGQPSSYEQYF
TRBD1,TRBV6-2/TRBV6-3,.,TRBJ2-3,TGTGCCAGCAGTTACTCCGGGACAGCAGATACGCAGTATTTT,CASSYSGTADTQYF
TRBD1,TRBV3-1,.,TRBJ2-6,TGTGCCAGCAGCCAATTCCGCCAGGGGACAGGCGACGTCCTGACTTTC,CASSQFRQGTGDVLTF
TRBD1,TRBV27,.,TRBJ2-2,TGTGCCAGCAGTTTATCCCGGACAGGTGGTTTCGCCGGGGAGCTGTTTTTT,CASSLSRTGGFAGELFF